The next 5 T cell receptor beta chains were all read from a single sample in a study of blood T cell repertoires in COVID-19. Some clones are missing from TCRdb's copy, which holds only in-frame ones; the method was immunoSEQ multiplex PCR. This sample has some 15,000 clones, with 70% to 90% found just once. The sequenced sample was peripheral blood. The source of these receptors is a human donor in a cohort sampled during active COVID-19.

This chain links TRBV10-3 with TRBJ2-5, with D possibly being TRBD2 (5 bases). CDR3 size: 14 residues. The V end was cut by 2 bases, the J end by 2 bases, with 9 bases between. CDR1 ENHRY and CDR2 SYGVKD come from the germline V gene. This CDR3 reads CAISEALAQETQYF. The DNA for the CDR3 is TGTGCCATCAGTGAGGCGCTAGCTCAAGAGACCCAGTACTTC.

This chain links TRBV5-1 with TRBJ2-1, with 7 positions matching TRBD2. The V gene's germline CDR1 is SGHRS and CDR2 YFSETQ. The CDR3 length is 15 residues. Germline trimming cut 0 bases from V and 4 bases from J; bases unmatched to any gene: 4. DNA for the CDR3: TGCGCCAGCAGCTTGGGCGGGAGAGGGTACAATGAGCAGTTCTTC. It is translated as CASSLGGRGYNEQFF. Full variable domain (missing parts from reference TRBV5-1 and TRBJ2-1): KAGVTQTPRYLIKTRGQQVTLSCSPISGHRSVSWYQQTPGQGLQFLFEYFSETQRNKGNFPGRFSGRQFSNSRSEMNVSTLELGDSALYLCASSLGGRGYNEQFFGPGTRLTVL.

This clone was seen more than once but under ten times. The chain is built from TRBV5-5 and TRBJ2-7; weak D call: TRBD2 (6 bases). The CDR3 extends over 13 amino acids. The germline V gene encodes CDR1 SGHKS and CDR2 YYEKEE (reference sequence). The V end was cut by 2 bases, the J end by 3 bases, with 9 bases between. CDR3 region: CASSFGEVYEQYF. CDR3 nucleotides: TGTGCCAGCAGCTTCGGGGAGGTCTACGAGCAGTACTTC.

DNA of the CDR3: TGTGCCAGCAGCAGGACAGGGGAGGATTCACCCCTCCACTTT. Amino acid sequence: CASSRTGEDSPLHF. V usage is TRBV11-3 and J usage is TRBJ1-6, with 9 bases lining up with TRBD1. The CDR3 has 14 residues. With V trimmed by 5 bases and J by 8 bases, 4 bases remained unmatched. Germline V gene sequence: CDR1 SGHNT, CDR2 YENEEA.

The J gene is TRBJ1-1, the V gene TRBV2; 7 positions agree with TRBD1. CDR3 length: 14 residues. Losses at the gene ends were 6 bases for V and 0 bases for J; bases not matched to a gene: 4. CDR1 is SNHLY, CDR2 FYNNEI, per germline. CDR3 sequence reads: CASRATGMNTEAFF. The CDR3 DNA reads as TGTGCCAGCAGAGCGACAGGGATGAACACTGAAGCTTTCTTT.